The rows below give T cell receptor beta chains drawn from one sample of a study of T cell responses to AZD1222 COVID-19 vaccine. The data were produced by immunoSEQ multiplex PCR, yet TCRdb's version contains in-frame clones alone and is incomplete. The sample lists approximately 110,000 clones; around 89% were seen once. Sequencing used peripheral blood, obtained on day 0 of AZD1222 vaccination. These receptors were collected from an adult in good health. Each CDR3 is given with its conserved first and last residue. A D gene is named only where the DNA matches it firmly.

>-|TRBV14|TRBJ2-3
TGTGCCAGCAGCCAAGAGGGTCTAGGCACAGATACGCAGTATTTT
CASSQEGLGTDTQYF
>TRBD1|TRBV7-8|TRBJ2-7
TGTGCCAGCAGCCGCCAGACCGGGACAGGGGAACACGAGCAGTACTTC
CASSRQTGTGEHEQYF
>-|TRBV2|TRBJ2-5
TGTGCCAGCAGTGAAGGAGGAGGATGGGAAGAGACCCAGTACTTC
CASSEGGGWEETQYF
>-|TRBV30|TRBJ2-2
TGTGCCTGGAGTGTTAGTACCGGGGAGCTGTTTTTT
CAWSVSTGELFF
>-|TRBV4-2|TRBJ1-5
TGTGCCAGCAGCCAAGGATATGAGAATCAGCCCCAGCATTTT
CASSQGYENQPQHF
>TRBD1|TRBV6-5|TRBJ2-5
TGTGCCAGCAGTTACTCGGTGGGACAGGGGGTCGAGACCCAGTACTTC
CASSYSVGQGVETQYF
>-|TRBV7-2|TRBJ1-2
TGTGCCAGCAGCACAACATATACTAACTATGGCTACACCTTC
CASSTTYTNYGYTF
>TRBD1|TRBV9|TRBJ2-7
TGTGCCAGCAGCGAGGGGACAGGGATGAGCGAGCAGTACTTC
CASSEGTGMSEQYF
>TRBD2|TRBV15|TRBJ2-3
TGTGCCACCAGCGGTGATAGCGGGATCGGGCAGTATTTT
CATSGDSGIGQYF
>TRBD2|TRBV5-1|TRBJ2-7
TGCGCCAGCAGCTCCGGACTAGCGGTTACGTACTCCTACGAGCAGTACTTC
CASSSGLAVTYSYEQYF